The 25 T cell receptor beta chains reported below all come from one sample, sequenced in a study of shared clonotypes between healthy human individuals. Sequencing was performed with immunoSEQ multiplex PCR; in TCRdb, only in-frame clones are kept and a portion is missing. The sample has fewer than 550,000 clones, about 80% seen once. The sample taken for sequencing was PBMCs. These TCRs come from a woman aged 40 to 50 in good health. Some clones in this sample may be carry-over from other donors' samples.

In regard to this clone: The junction shows a germline mismatch at one end, possibly a read error. The chain couples TRBV29-1 to TRBJ1-1, with a tentative D call TRBD1 (5 bases). In germline, CDR1 is SQVTM, CDR2 ANQGSEA. The CDR3 totals 13 residues. CDR3 region: CSVPREGNTEASF. The DNA of the CDR3 is TGCAGCGTCCCCCGGGAGGGGAACACTGAAGCTTCCTTT.

V gene TRBV5-8 combines with J gene TRBJ2-7; perhaps TRBD2 as D (6 bases). The CDR3 contains 15 residues. Germline lookup yields CDR1 SGHTS and CDR2 YDEGEE. The ends were cut back, 4 bases at V and 2 bases at J, with 16 bases in the middle. CDR3 sequence: CASSAVGLPTYEQYF. DNA of the CDR3: TGTGCCAGCAGCGCCGTGGGACTTCCAACCTACGAGCAGTACTTC.

The gene calls are TRBV19 and TRBJ2-2; D gene unclear. The CDR3 extends over 15 amino acids. The V and J ends lost 0 bases and 4 bases respectively, with 9 bases between them. Germline loops: CDR1 LNHDA, CDR2 SQIVND (reference sequence). The CDR3 region is CASSIDPGRTGELFF. DNA of the CDR3: TGTGCCAGTAGTATAGACCCCGGACGCACCGGGGAGCTGTTTTTT.

This clone was seen only a few times. The DNA of the CDR3 is TGCAGCGTTGTTAATAGCGGGATAGAGGAGCAGTTCTTC. Translating gives CSVVNSGIEEQFF. The chain links TRBV29-1 to TRBJ2-1, with TRBD2 identical over 8 bases. This CDR3 region has 13 residues. The ends lost 4 bases at V and 10 bases at J; junction bases unmatched: 9. Germline V gene lookup returns CDR1 SQVTM and CDR2 ANQGSEA.

The chain recombines TRBV10-3 with TRBJ2-3, with 9 bases lining up with TRBD2. The CDR3 runs 15 residues. The V segment lost 2 bases and the J segment 4 bases; nucleotides outside the gene matches: 4. Germline V lookup: CDR1 ENHRY, CDR2 SYGVKD. The CDR3 bases are TGTGCCATCAGTGAGGGCGGGAGGGCCTCAGATACGCAGTATTTT. Translation: CAISEGGRASDTQYF.

This chain links TRBV28 with TRBJ2-7; TRBD1 matches 9 bases. This CDR3 contains 13 residues. V lost 6 bases to trimming and J lost 6 bases; unmatched junction nucleotides: 6. The germline CDR1 and CDR2 sequences are MDHEN and SYDVKM. The CDR3 nucleotides are TGTGCCAGCAGCCCACAGGGGGCGGTCGAGCAGTACTTC. Its protein is CASSPQGAVEQYF. The full variable domain, rest sourced from reference TRBV28 and TRBJ2-7, is DVKVTQSSRYLVKRTGEKVFLECVQDMDHENMFWYRQDPGLGLRLIYFSYDVKMKEKGDIPEGYSVSREKKERFSLILESASTNQTSMYLCASSPQGAVEQYFGPGTRLTVT.

Concerning this clone itself: It may be a read error: a sequence one base away is much more abundant. The J gene is TRBJ1-1, the V gene TRBV30; no clear D. Per germline, CDR1 GTSNPN and CDR2 SVGIG (reference sequence). This CDR3 region has 15 residues. The V end lost 0 bases, the J end lost 4 bases, and 15 bases lay between the germline ends. CDR3 DNA: TGTGCCTGGAGTGTACTACCAGACCAGAGCACTGAAGCTTTCTTT. Its protein product is CAWSVLPDQSTEAFF. Filled out from reference TRBV30 and TRBJ1-1, the complete variable domain reads SQTIHQWPATLVQPVGSPLSLECTVEGTSNPNLYWYRQAAGRGLQLLFYSVGIGQISSEVPQNLSASRPQDRQFILSSKKLLLSDSGFYLCAWSVLPDQSTEAFFGQGTRLTVV.

The chain combines TRBV28 with TRBJ1-2, with 7 positions matching TRBD1. The junction had 11 bases not matched to a gene; V was cut back by 6 bases and J by 4 bases. The germline gives CDR1 MDHEN, CDR2 SYDVKM. The CDR3 has 15 amino acids. The CDR3 DNA follows: TGTGCCAGCAGAATTCTTGGGGGACAGACCTATGGCTACACCTTC. This encodes CASRILGGQTYGYTF.

This clone was seen ten or more times. Other DNA sequences in this specimen translate into the identical CDR3. Here the CDR3 DNA reads TGTGCCAGCAGCCCCTCAAGTGGGGATCAGCCCCAGCATTTT. Protein sequence: CASSPSSGDQPQHF. The rearrangement joins TRBV6-5 to TRBJ1-5; no firm D call. This CDR3 region has 14 residues. Germline CDR1 reads MNHEY; CDR2 reads SVGAGI. Trimming pared 6 bases from V and 5 bases from J, leaving 14 bases between.

This clone has a handful of counts. This chain uses TRBV5-1 with TRBJ1-2; 8 nucleotides match TRBD1. V shed 4 bases, J shed 10 bases, and the junction held 9 bases outside the gene matches. CDR1 SGHRS and CDR2 YFSETQ come from the germline V gene. There are 13 residues in the CDR3. The CDR3 DNA reads as TGCGCCAGCAGCCCCGGACAGGGCATCGACTACACCTTC. This sequence encodes CASSPGQGIDYTF.

The gene calls are TRBV20-1 and TRBJ2-5; the D is unclear. CDR1 and CDR2 from the germline V gene are DFQATT and SNEGSKA (reference sequence). Between the trimmed V and J ends, which lost 3 bases and 10 bases, there was a span of 12 bases. This CDR3 has 11 residues. The CDR3 sequence: CSARSPSGQYF. CDR3 bases: TGCAGTGCTAGGTCTCCGAGTGGCCAGTACTTC.

V usage is TRBV5-1 and J usage is TRBJ1-1, with D tentatively TRBD1 (5 bases). Deletions cut 4 bases from V and 7 bases from J, with 11 bases between. There are 12 residues in the CDR3. CDR1 and CDR2 (germline): SGHRS, YFSETQ. The CDR3 loop reads CASSRGENEAFF. The DNA of the CDR3 is TGCGCCAGCAGCAGGGGAGAAAATGAAGCTTTCTTT.

About this clone: A read error may account for a junction end that differs from germline. The chain employs TRBV7-7 and TRBJ2-7; 8 positions agree with TRBD1. The CDR3 sequence is 14 residues long. Germline CDR1 and CDR2: SSHAT and FNYEAQ (reference sequence). CDR3 sequence (DNA): TGTGCTAGCAGCCAAGGACAGGGAACCTACGAGCAGTACTTC. Translated: CASSQGQGTYEQYF. Full variable domain (remainder filled in from reference TRBV7-7 and TRBJ2-7): GAGVSQSPRYKVTKRGQDVTLRCDPISSHATLYWYQQALGQGPEFLTYFNYEAQPDKSGLPSDRFSAERPEGSISTLTIQRTEQRDSAMYRCASSQGQGTYEQYFGPGTRLTVT.

This chain uses TRBV6-6 with TRBJ1-1; D remains ambiguous. The CDR3 loop spans 13 amino acids. Germline loops: CDR1 MNHNY, CDR2 SVGAGI (reference sequence). Trimming removed 6 bases at V and 3 bases at J, with 11 bases between. CDR3 DNA: TGTGCCAGCAGCCCGCTAGTGCACACTGAAGCTTTCTTT. Amino acid sequence: CASSPLVHTEAFF.

V is TRBV11-1 and J is TRBJ2-5; D possibly corresponds to TRBD2 (5 bases). V lost 1 base and J 7 bases, leaving 16 bases between the germline ends. The CDR3 covers 15 residues. Per germline, CDR1 SGHAT and CDR2 FQDESV (reference sequence). CDR3 protein: CASSLGVPGSATQYF. CDR3 sequence (DNA): TGTGCCAGCAGCTTAGGCGTTCCAGGTAGCGCGACCCAGTACTTC.

V gene TRBV19 combines with J gene TRBJ2-5, with D hard to call. The CDR3 has 14 residues. The germline CDR1 and CDR2 sequences are LNHDA and SQIVND (reference sequence). V shed 0 bases and J shed 0 bases, with 5 bases lying between them. The CDR3: CASSIDPNQETQYF. CDR3 DNA: TGTGCCAGTAGTATAGATCCCAACCAAGAGACCCAGTACTTC.

A few counts support this clone. The chain employs TRBV6-1 and TRBJ1-3; D is undetermined. The CDR3 totals 15 residues. V was cut by 6 bases and J by 0 bases, with 12 bases left in between. Germline CDR1 MNHNS, CDR2 SASEGT. In DNA form, the CDR3 reads TGTGCCAGCAGACAAGGCCGACTCTCTGGAAACACCATATATTTT. Translated: CASRQGRLSGNTIYF.

This clone was seen a few times. Other DNA sequences in the same sample also yield this CDR3. V is TRBV5-1 and J is TRBJ1-1; TRBD1 agrees at 8 bases. This CDR3 has 14 amino acids. In germline, CDR1 is SGHRS, CDR2 YFSETQ. After removal of 4 bases from V and 1 base from J, the junction contained 3 bases not matched to a gene. The CDR3 sequence: CASSPGTGNTEAFF. CDR3 DNA sequence: TGCGCCAGCAGCCCGGGGACAGGGAACACTGAAGCTTTCTTT.

A note on this clone: This may be a read error, as it is one base from a much larger clone. The chain recombines TRBV19 with TRBJ1-2; D gene uncertain. This CDR3 spans 13 amino acids. Per the germline V gene, CDR1 is LNHDA and CDR2 is SQIVND (reference sequence). The ends were cut back, 7 bases at V and 5 bases at J, with 14 bases in the middle. CDR3 sequence reads: CASTTSFGYGYTF. CDR3 sequence (DNA): TGTGCCAGTACCACGTCCTTTGGTTATGGCTACACCTTC. The full variable domain, with the rest looked up from reference TRBV19 and TRBJ1-2, is DGGITQSPKYLFRKEGQNVTLSCEQNLNHDAMYWYRQDPGQGLRLIYYSQIVNDFQKGDIAEGYSVSREKKESFPLTVTSAQKNPTAFYLCASTTSFGYGYTFGSGTRLTVV.

The rearrangement links TRBV28 to TRBJ2-7, with 8 bases fitting TRBD2. The CDR3 is 17 residues long. In germline, CDR1 is MDHEN, CDR2 SYDVKM. With V trimmed by 5 bases and J by 1 base, 13 bases remained unmatched. CDR3 nucleotides: TGTGCCAGCAGTCCATACACGACCGGGAGGGGATCCTACGAGCAGTACTTC. This encodes CASSPYTTGRGSYEQYF. The variable domain in full, with the rest retrieved from reference TRBV28 and TRBJ2-7, is DVKVTQSSRYLVKRTGEKVFLECVQDMDHENMFWYRQDPGLGLRLIYFSYDVKMKEKGDIPEGYSVSREKKERFSLILESASTNQTSMYLCASSPYTTGRGSYEQYFGPGTRLTVT.

CDR3 nucleotides: TGTGCCATCAGTGACGGACAGGGTGAGGGCTACACCTTC. Its translation is CAISDGQGEGYTF. The chain joins TRBV10-3 to TRBJ1-2; 8 nucleotides align to TRBD1. Germline V gene data show CDR1 as ENHRY and CDR2 as SYGVKD. J was trimmed by 8 bases and V by 3 bases; bases with no gene match: 5. There are 13 residues in the CDR3.

The rearrangement links TRBV6-4 to TRBJ2-3; D is unclear. There are 16 residues in the CDR3. Trimming removed 0 bases from V and 0 bases from J, with 10 bases in between. Germline assignment: CDR1 MRHNA and CDR2 SNTAGT. The CDR3 DNA reads TGTGCCAGCAGTGACTCTACCGCTTCTAGCACAGATACGCAGTATTTT. Its translation is CASSDSTASSTDTQYF.

This clone has only a few counts. The chain has TRBV19 and TRBJ1-1, with D maybe TRBD1 (5 bases). The V end was cut by 8 bases, the J end by 11 bases, with 15 bases between. The CDR3 extends over 11 amino acids. Germline CDR1 and CDR2: LNHDA and SQIVND (reference sequence). In DNA, the CDR3 is TGTGCCAGTTCCCAGGGCGCTTTTGCTTTCTTT. It is translated as CASSQGAFAFF.

The chain uses TRBV7-9 and TRBJ1-1; D is perhaps TRBD1 (6 bases). Trimming removed 1 base from V and 3 bases from J, with 9 bases in between. Germline V lookup: CDR1 SEHNR, CDR2 FQNEAQ (reference sequence). This CDR3 is 14 amino acids long. CDR3 sequence: CASSLVSGDTEAFF. In nucleotides, the CDR3 is TGTGCCAGCAGCTTAGTCTCAGGGGACACTGAAGCTTTCTTT.

This clone was picked up a small number of times. V and J are TRBV30 and TRBJ2-1; no firm D call. The V end lost 5 bases, the J end lost 4 bases, and 6 bases lay between the germline ends. The CDR3 is made up of 11 amino acids. Germline assignment: CDR1 GTSNPN and CDR2 SVGIG (reference sequence). The CDR3 DNA follows: TGTGCCTGGGTAGTATACAATGAGCAGTTCTTC. Protein: CAWVVYNEQFF. Variable domain in full (rest from reference TRBV30 and TRBJ2-1): SQTIHQWPATLVQPVGSPLSLECTVEGTSNPNLYWYRQAAGRGLQLLFYSVGIGQISSEVPQNLSASRPQDRQFILSSKKLLLSDSGFYLCAWVVYNEQFFGPGTRLTVL.